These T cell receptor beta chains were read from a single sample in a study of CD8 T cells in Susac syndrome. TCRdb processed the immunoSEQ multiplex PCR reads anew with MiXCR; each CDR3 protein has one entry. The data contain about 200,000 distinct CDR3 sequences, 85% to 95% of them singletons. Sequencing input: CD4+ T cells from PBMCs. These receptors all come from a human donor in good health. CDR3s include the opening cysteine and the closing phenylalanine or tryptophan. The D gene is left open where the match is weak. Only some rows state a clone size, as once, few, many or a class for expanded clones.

CDR3aa: CASRSSVDTQYF
CDR3nt: TGTGCCAGCAGGTCATCGGTAGATACGCAGTATTTT
v_gene: TRBV27
j_gene: TRBJ2-3
abundance: NA
d_gene: NA

CDR3aa: CASTIAGYNEQFF
CDR3nt: TGTGCCAGCACCATAGCGGGGTACAATGAGCAGTTCTTC
v_gene: TRBV5-4
j_gene: TRBJ2-1
abundance: NA
d_gene: TRBD2

CDR3aa: CASSLLRKETQYF
CDR3nt: TGTGCCAGCAGTTTGTTACGCAAAGAGACCCAGTACTTC
v_gene: TRBV12-3/TRBV12-4
j_gene: TRBJ2-5
abundance: NA
d_gene: NA

CDR3aa: CASSDRTGQNYGYTF
CDR3nt: TGTGCCAGCAGTGATCGCACGGGACAGAACTATGGCTACACCTTC
v_gene: TRBV25-1
j_gene: TRBJ1-2
abundance: NA
d_gene: TRBD1

CDR3aa: CASSPSVGRAKEELFF
CDR3nt: TGTGCCAGCAGCCCCTCCGTTGGTCGGGCAAAGGAGGAGCTGTTTTTT
v_gene: TRBV3-1
j_gene: TRBJ2-2
abundance: NA
d_gene: NA

CDR3aa: CASRDRVSQETQYF
CDR3nt: TGTGCCAGCAGGGACAGGGTGTCCCAAGAGACCCAGTACTTC
v_gene: TRBV7-9
j_gene: TRBJ2-5
abundance: once
d_gene: TRBD1

CDR3aa: CSVEGVGRRSSGNTIYF
CDR3nt: TGCAGCGTTGAGGGGGTGGGGCGGAGGAGCTCTGGAAACACCATATATTTT
v_gene: TRBV29-1
j_gene: TRBJ1-3
abundance: NA
d_gene: NA

CDR3aa: CATLGIRSIF
CDR3nt: NA
v_gene: TRBV21-1
j_gene: TRBJ2-3
abundance: once
d_gene: NA

CDR3aa: CSVHRASQETQYF
CDR3nt: TGCAGCGTTCACAGAGCATCCCAAGAGACCCAGTACTTC
v_gene: TRBV29-1
j_gene: TRBJ2-5
abundance: NA
d_gene: NA

CDR3aa: CATSDPLPGGADTQYF
CDR3nt: TGTGCCACCAGTGACCCCCTCCCCGGGGGCGCAGATACGCAGTATTTT
v_gene: TRBV24-1
j_gene: TRBJ2-3
abundance: once
d_gene: NA

CDR3aa: CSAKKTGRHGYTF
CDR3nt: TGCAGTGCTAAAAAGACAGGGAGGCATGGCTACACCTTC
v_gene: TRBV20-1
j_gene: TRBJ1-2
abundance: NA
d_gene: TRBD1